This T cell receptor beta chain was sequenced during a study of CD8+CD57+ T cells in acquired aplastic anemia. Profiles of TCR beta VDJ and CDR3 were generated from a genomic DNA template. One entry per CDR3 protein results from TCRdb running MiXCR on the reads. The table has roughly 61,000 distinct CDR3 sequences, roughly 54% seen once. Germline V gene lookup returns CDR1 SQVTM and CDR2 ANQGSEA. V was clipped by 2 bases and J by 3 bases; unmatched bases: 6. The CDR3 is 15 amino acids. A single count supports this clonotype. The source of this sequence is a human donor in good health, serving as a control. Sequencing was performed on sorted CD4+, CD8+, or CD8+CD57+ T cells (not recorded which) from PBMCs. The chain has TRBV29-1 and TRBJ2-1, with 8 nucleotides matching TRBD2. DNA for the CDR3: TGCAGCGTTGAAACGGCGGGGGGACGCTACAATGAGCAGTTCTTC. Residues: CSVETAGGRYNEQFF.